The rows below give T cell receptor beta chains drawn from one sample of a study of blood T cell repertoires in COVID-19. This table comes from immunoSEQ multiplex PCR, and its TCRdb copy is limited to in-frame clones, with some not included. The data show 150,000 or so clones, with 80% to 90% seen just once and approximately 4% held by the top ten. Sequencing was done on a sample of PBMCs or T cells enriched from blood (not recorded which). These receptors were taken from a woman between 45 and 65 years old in a cohort exposed to, infected with or recovered from COVID-19 (not recorded which). The CDR3 runs from the conserved cysteine through the conserved F or W. D genes are given only for firm matches. Where a row states a size, it is once, few, many or the class of an expanded clone; other rows omit it.

j_call v_call clone_size d_call cdr3_aa cdr3_nt
TRBJ2-5 TRBV7-8 NA NA CASSLGGRETQYF TGTGCCAGCAGCTTAGGCGGCCGAGAGACCCAGTACTTC
TRBJ2-7 TRBV28 NA TRBD2 CASSPRLAGAYEQYF TGTGCCAGCAGTCCCCGACTAGCGGGAGCGTACGAGCAGTACTTC
TRBJ2-7 TRBV28 NA NA CASSMEGEGGFEQYF TGTGCCAGCAGCATGGAGGGAGAAGGCGGTTTCGAGCAGTACTTC
TRBJ1-3 TRBV7-2 NA NA CASSLGIAGNTIYF TGTGCCAGCAGCTTAGGAATCGCGGGGAACACCATATATTTT
TRBJ2-1 TRBV9 NA TRBD2 CASSQDGGAINEQFF TGTGCCAGCAGCCAAGACGGGGGGGCTATTAATGAGCAGTTCTTC
TRBJ2-1 TRBV9 NA NA CASSSKIGQGNFNEQFF TGTGCCAGCAGCTCTAAAATTGGGCAGGGAAACTTCAATGAGCAGTTCTTC
TRBJ2-7 TRBV9 NA TRBD1 CASSLGQGAREQYF TGTGCCAGCAGCCTCGGACAGGGGGCGCGAGAGCAGTACTTC
TRBJ2-7 TRBV24-1 NA NA CATSGTVSYEQYF TGTGCCACCAGTGGGACAGTCTCCTACGAGCAGTACTTC
TRBJ1-6 TRBV5-4 NA NA CATREGFYNSPLHF TGTGCCACCCGCGAGGGCTTCTATAATTCACCCCTCCACTTT
TRBJ2-7 TRBV2 NA TRBD1 CASSERGQGVYEQYF TGTGCCAGCAGTGAAAGGGGACAGGGGGTTTACGAGCAGTACTTC
TRBJ1-1 TRBV10-2 few TRBD1 CASSHGQGGWTDRENTEAFF TGCGCCAGCAGCCACGGACAGGGTGGGTGGACTGATCGTGAGAACACTGAAGCTTTCTTT
TRBJ1-5 TRBV16 NA NA CASSQGLQGSNQPQHF TGTGCCAGCAGCCAAGGGCTCCAGGGGAGCAATCAGCCCCAGCATTTT
TRBJ2-1 TRBV11-3 NA NA CASSHEPHNEQFF TGTGCCAGCAGCCACGAGCCCCACAATGAGCAGTTCTTC
TRBJ1-2 TRBV28 NA NA CASSLPGRYGYTF TGTGCCAGCAGTCTACCAGGGCGCTATGGCTACACCTTC
TRBJ2-6 TRBV2 NA NA CASSEQGNGANVLTF TGTGCCAGCAGTGAACAGGGTAATGGGGCCAACGTCCTGACTTTC
TRBJ2-3 TRBV30 NA TRBD2 CAWAGADTQYF TGTGCCTGGGCGGGGGCAGATACGCAGTATTTT
TRBJ1-3 TRBV28 once NA CASSLGAYATGNTIYF TGTGCCAGCAGTTTAGGGGCCTACGCTACTGGAAACACCATATATTTT
TRBJ1-1 TRBV5-1 NA TRBD1 CASSPWTGAAEAFF TGCGCCAGCAGCCCATGGACAGGGGCCGCAGAAGCTTTCTTT
TRBJ2-3 TRBV28 NA NA CASSQDTMGTDTQYF TGTGCCAGCAGTCAGGACACCATGGGCACAGATACGCAGTATTTT
TRBJ2-2 TRBV7-6 NA NA CASSLGRGGTNTGELFF TGTGCCAGCAGCTTAGGGCGCGGAGGGACGAACACCGGGGAGCTGTTTTTT
TRBJ2-1 TRBV9 NA NA CASSVGTRGTDYNEQFF TGTGCCAGCAGCGTAGGCACTAGGGGGACCGATTACAATGAGCAGTTCTTC
TRBJ2-7 TRBV6-2/TRBV6-3 NA NA CASSPFSYEQYF TGTGCCAGCAGCCCCTTCTCCTACGAGCAGTACTTC
TRBJ2-7 TRBV2 NA TRBD2 CASSELAGGGQQYF TGTGCCAGCAGTGAACTAGCGGGAGGGGGCCAGCAGTACTTC
TRBJ2-1 TRBV27 NA TRBD2 CASSSGPSGVYNEQFF TGTGCCAGCAGTTCAGGCCCTAGCGGGGTCTACAATGAGCAGTTCTTC
TRBJ2-2 TRBV7-3 NA TRBD2 CASSLAGASGPGELFF TGTGCCAGCAGCTTGGCCGGAGCTAGCGGGCCCGGGGAGCTGTTTTTT
TRBJ2-2 TRBV5-6 NA TRBD1 CASSFTGGNTGELFF TGTGCCAGCAGCTTTACAGGGGGGAACACCGGGGAGCTGTTTTTT
TRBJ1-3 TRBV9 few NA CASSVDLADTIYF TGTGCCAGCAGCGTAGATCTGGCGGACACCATATATTTT
TRBJ1-3 TRBV16 NA NA CASSQYGPHSGNTIYF TGTGCCAGCAGCCAATACGGTCCCCACTCTGGAAACACCATATATTTT
TRBJ1-5 TRBV27 once NA CASSQQQGNQPQHF TGTGCCAGCAGTCAGCAACAGGGTAATCAGCCCCAGCATTTT
TRBJ2-7 TRBV19 NA TRBD2 CASSSGAGETYEQYF TGTGCCAGTAGTAGTGGGGCGGGGGAGACCTACGAGCAGTACTTC
TRBJ1-4 TRBV15 NA NA CATSRGVGDEKLFF TGTGCCACCAGCAGAGGGGTAGGAGATGAAAAACTGTTTTTT
TRBJ2-1 TRBV19 NA TRBD1 CASSMTGGGYNEQFF TGTGCCAGTAGTATGACAGGGGGAGGTTACAATGAGCAGTTCTTC
TRBJ1-6 TRBV19 NA NA CASQEGVGNSPLHF TGTGCCAGTCAAGAGGGGGTAGGTAATTCACCCCTCCACTTT
TRBJ2-5 TRBV4-3 NA TRBD1 CASSQTSQGWTQYF TGCGCCAGCAGCCAAACTTCACAGGGGTGGACCCAGTACTTC
TRBJ1-2 TRBV6-6 NA NA CASSYNNEGYTF TGTGCCAGCAGTTATAATAATGAGGGCTACACCTTC
TRBJ1-4 TRBV5-4 medium-sized NA CASSLATARSDEKLFF TGTGCCAGCAGCTTGGCAACAGCAAGATCCGACGAAAAACTGTTTTTT
TRBJ1-1 TRBV5-1 NA TRBD1 CASSWDRMNTEAFF TGCGCCAGCAGCTGGGACAGAATGAACACTGAAGCTTTCTTT
TRBJ1-2 TRBV4-1 NA TRBD1 CASSQSTGGLGYTF TGCGCCAGCAGCCAGTCAACAGGGGGATTGGGCTACACCTTC
TRBJ2-7 TRBV6-2/TRBV6-3 NA TRBD2 CASSYSAETGTSAYEQYF TGTGCCAGCAGTTACTCCGCAGAAACCGGGACTAGTGCCTACGAGCAGTACTTC
TRBJ1-1 TRBV19 NA NA CASSTRTMNTEAFF TGTGCCAGTAGTACCCGTACTATGAACACTGAAGCTTTCTTT
TRBJ2-7 TRBV11-2 NA TRBD1 CASSWDRGITYEQYF TGTGCCAGCAGCTGGGACAGGGGGATTACCTACGAGCAGTACTTC
TRBJ1-3 TRBV28 once TRBD1 CASSYWTGRDTIYF TGTGCCAGCAGCTACTGGACAGGGAGGGACACCATATATTTT
TRBJ2-1 TRBV11-3 NA TRBD2 CASSGGGEQFF TGTGCCAGCAGCGGCGGGGGTGAGCAGTTCTTC
TRBJ2-7 TRBV5-6 NA TRBD1 CASSLDETGSYEQYF TGTGCCAGCAGCTTGGATGAGACAGGGTCCTACGAGCAGTACTTC
TRBJ2-5 TRBV9 NA NA CASSMMGRDGETQYF TGTGCCAGCTCGATGATGGGGCGGGACGGCGAGACCCAGTACTTC
TRBJ1-2 TRBV3-1/TRBV3-2 NA TRBD1 CASSQTGVVASGYTF TGTGCCAGCAGCCAAACAGGGGTCGTAGCCTCTGGCTACACCTTC
TRBJ1-6 TRBV7-2 once NA CASSFRFGGYNSPLHF TGTGCCAGCAGCTTTAGGTTCGGGGGATATAATTCACCCCTCCACTTT
TRBJ1-1 TRBV28 NA TRBD1 CASSSPGQELNTEAFF TGTGCCAGCAGTTCCCCCGGACAGGAATTGAACACTGAAGCTTTCTTT
TRBJ2-7 TRBV11-2 NA TRBD1 CASSSSDRGSYEQYF TGTGCCAGCAGCTCTTCCGACAGGGGATCCTACGAGCAGTACTTC
TRBJ2-3 TRBV7-3 once TRBD2 CASSSLAGGADTQYF TGTGCCAGCAGCTCGCTAGCGGGAGGCGCAGATACGCAGTATTTT
TRBJ2-5 TRBV7-7 NA TRBD1 CASSLGTGSQETQYF TGTGCTAGCAGCTTAGGGACAGGGTCCCAAGAGACCCAGTACTTC
TRBJ2-7 TRBV5-4 NA NA CASSQRGGLTAREQYF TGTGCCAGCAGCCAAAGAGGGGGACTAACTGCTAGGGAGCAGTACTTC
TRBJ2-1 TRBV6-1 NA TRBD1 CASSESKARGQFF TGTGCCAGCAGTGAATCAAAGGCTAGGGGGCAATTCTTC